This TCR beta chain is drawn from a study of control samples from healthy donors and cancer patients (dated by TCRdb to between 2020 and 2021). From the germline V gene (reference sequence), CDR1 is SEHNR and CDR2 is FQNEAQ. V loses 5 bases at its end and J loses 2 bases; junction bases beyond the gene matches: 6. From the cysteine through the phenylalanine, the CDR3 covers 14 amino acids. Of the read, only the CDR3 DNA is kept; its 42 bases are in frame from base 1. The library was generated by the immunoSEQ multiplex PCR assay. The clones in this table, taken by TCRdb from immuneACCESS, are in-frame only. Not every clone is retained; where verified, under half of the shortfall comes from an unresolved V gene, and the cause of the rest is unknown. Across this sample there are around 140,000 clones, with 92% seen only once. Less than 7% of the sample is held by the ten biggest clonotypes. With regard to this clone: This clone's antigen is unknown. Base-call qualities are not available, and no considerably larger clone is one nucleotide away.

What was sequenced was blood. The receptor's source is a man between 18 and 35 years old in good health. Recombination linked TRBV7-9 to TRBJ2-7; 7 bases in the middle match TRBD2. The CDR3 reads as follows: CASSPGLGTYEQYF. The DNA is TGTGCCAGCAGCCCAGGACTAGGGACCTACGAGCAGTACTTC.